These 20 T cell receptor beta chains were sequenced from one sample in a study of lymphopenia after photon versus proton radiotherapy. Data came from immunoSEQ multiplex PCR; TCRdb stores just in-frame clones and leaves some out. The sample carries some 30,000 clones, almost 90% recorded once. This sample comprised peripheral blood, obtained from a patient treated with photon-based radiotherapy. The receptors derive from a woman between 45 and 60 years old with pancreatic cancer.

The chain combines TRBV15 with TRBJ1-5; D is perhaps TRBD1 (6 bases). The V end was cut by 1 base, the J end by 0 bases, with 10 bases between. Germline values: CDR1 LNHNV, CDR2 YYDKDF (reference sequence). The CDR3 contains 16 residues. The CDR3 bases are TGTGCCACCAGCAGAGCGACAGGCGTTAGCAATCAGCCCCAGCATTTT. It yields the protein CATSRATGVSNQPQHF.

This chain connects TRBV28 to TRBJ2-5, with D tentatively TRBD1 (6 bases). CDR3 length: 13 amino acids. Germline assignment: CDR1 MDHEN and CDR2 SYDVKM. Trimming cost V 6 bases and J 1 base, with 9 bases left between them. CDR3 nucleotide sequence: TGTGCCAGCAGACCGACAGGCCAAGAGACCCAGTACTTC. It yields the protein CASRPTGQETQYF.

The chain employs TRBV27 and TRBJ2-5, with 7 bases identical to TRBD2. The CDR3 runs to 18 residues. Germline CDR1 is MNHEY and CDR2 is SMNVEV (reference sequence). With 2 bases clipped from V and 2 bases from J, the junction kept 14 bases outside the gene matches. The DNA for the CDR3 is TGTGCCAGCAGTTTAGGGGCGTATGGGAGGGAACGACAAGAGACCCAGTACTTC. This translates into CASSLGAYGRERQETQYF.

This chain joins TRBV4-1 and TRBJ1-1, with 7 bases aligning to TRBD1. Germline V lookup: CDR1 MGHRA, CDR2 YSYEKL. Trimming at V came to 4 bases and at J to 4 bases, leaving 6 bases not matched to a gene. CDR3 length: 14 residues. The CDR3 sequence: CASSPQGWGTEAFF. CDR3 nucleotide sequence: TGCGCCAGCAGCCCACAGGGGTGGGGCACTGAAGCTTTCTTT.

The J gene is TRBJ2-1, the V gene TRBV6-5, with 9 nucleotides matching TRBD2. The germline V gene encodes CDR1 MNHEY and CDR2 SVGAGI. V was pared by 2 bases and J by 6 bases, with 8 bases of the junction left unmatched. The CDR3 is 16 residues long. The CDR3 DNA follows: TGTGCCAGCAGTTACATACCGGGACTAGCTTCCAATGAGCAGTTCTTC. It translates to CASSYIPGLASNEQFF.

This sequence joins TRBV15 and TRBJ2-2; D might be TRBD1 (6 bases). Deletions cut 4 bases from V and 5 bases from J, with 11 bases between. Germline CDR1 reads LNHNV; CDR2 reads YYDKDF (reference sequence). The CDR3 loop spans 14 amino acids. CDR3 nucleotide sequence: TGTGCCACCAGCACAGGGGCGCAGACCGGGGAGCTGTTTTTT. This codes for CATSTGAQTGELFF.

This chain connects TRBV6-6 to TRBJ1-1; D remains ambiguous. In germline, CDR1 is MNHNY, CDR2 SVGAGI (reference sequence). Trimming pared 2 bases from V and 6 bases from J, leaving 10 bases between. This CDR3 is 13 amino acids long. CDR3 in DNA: TGTGCCAGCAGTTACAATGGGGAGGCTGAAGCTTTCTTT. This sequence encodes CASSYNGEAEAFF.

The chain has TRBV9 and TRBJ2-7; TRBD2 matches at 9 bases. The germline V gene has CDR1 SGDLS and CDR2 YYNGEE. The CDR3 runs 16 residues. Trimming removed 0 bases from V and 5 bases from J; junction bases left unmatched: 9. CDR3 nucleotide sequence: TGTGCCAGCAGCGTAGTGGCGGGAGGGCCCGGGGACGAGCAGTACTTC. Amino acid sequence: CASSVVAGGPGDEQYF.

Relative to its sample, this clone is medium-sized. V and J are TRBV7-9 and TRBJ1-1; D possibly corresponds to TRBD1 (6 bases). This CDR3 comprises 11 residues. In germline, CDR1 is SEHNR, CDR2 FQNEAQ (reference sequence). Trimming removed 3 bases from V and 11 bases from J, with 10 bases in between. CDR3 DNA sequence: TGTGCCAGCAGCTTCTCAGGGGTGGCTTTCTTT. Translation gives CASSFSGVAFF.

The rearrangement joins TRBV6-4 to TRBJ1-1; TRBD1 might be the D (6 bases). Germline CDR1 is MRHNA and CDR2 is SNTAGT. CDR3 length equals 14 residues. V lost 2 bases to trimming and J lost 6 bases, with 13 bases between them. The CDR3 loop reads CASSDGGHRSEAFF. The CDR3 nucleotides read TGTGCCAGCAGTGACGGGGGGCATCGTTCTGAAGCTTTCTTT.

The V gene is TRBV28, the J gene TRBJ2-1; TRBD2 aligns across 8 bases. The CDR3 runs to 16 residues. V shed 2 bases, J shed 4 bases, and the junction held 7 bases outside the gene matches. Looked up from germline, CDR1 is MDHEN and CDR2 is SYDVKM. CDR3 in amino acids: CASSLRAGGAYNEQFF. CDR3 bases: TGTGCCAGCAGTTTAAGGGCGGGAGGTGCTTACAATGAGCAGTTCTTC.

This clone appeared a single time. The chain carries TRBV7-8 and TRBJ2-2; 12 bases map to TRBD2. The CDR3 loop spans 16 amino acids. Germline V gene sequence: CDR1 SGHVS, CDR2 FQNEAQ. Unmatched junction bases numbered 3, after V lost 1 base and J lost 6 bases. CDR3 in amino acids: CASSLGLAGGAGELFF. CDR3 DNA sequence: TGTGCCAGCAGCTTAGGCCTAGCGGGAGGGGCCGGGGAGCTGTTTTTT.

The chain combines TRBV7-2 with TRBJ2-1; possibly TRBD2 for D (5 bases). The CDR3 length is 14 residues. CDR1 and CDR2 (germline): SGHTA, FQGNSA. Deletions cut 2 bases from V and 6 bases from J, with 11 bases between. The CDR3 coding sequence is TGTGCCAGCAGCTTAATTAGGGCGGGCAATGAGCAGTTCTTC. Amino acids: CASSLIRAGNEQFF.

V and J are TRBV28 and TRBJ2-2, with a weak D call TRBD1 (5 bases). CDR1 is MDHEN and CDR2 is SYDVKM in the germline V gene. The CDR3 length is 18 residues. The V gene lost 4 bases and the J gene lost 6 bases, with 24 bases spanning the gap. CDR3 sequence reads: CASSSSFRQWVVAGELFF. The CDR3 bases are TGTGCCAGCAGTTCCTCTTTTCGACAGTGGGTTGTGGCCGGGGAGCTGTTTTTT.

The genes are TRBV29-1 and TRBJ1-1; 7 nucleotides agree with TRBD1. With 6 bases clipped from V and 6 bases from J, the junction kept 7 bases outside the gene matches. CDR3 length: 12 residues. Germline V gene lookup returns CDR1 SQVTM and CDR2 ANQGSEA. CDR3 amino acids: CSVLQGFPEAFF. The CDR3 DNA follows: TGCAGCGTATTACAGGGGTTTCCTGAAGCTTTCTTT.

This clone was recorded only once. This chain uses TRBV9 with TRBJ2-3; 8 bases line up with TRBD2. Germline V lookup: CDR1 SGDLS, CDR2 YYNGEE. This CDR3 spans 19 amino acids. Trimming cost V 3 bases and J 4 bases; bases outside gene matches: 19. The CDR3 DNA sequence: TGTGCCAGCAGCGGGAGCTGGTTGGGGCGCGGGAGGCGGTCAGATACGCAGTATTTT. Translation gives CASSGSWLGRGRRSDTQYF.

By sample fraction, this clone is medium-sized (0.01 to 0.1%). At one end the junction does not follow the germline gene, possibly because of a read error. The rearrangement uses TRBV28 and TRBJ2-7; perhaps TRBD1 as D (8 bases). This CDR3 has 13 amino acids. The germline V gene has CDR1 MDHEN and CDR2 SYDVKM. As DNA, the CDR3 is TGTGCCAGCAGTTTATCTGGGGGGGACAGGTCCCTTTTC. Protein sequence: CASSLSGGDRSLF.

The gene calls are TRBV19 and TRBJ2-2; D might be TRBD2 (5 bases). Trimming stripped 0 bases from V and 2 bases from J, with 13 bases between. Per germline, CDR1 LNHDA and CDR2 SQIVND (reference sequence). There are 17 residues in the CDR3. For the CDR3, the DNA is TGTGCCAGTAGTATAGATACTGAGGGATTAAACACCGGGGAGCTGTTTTTT. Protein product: CASSIDTEGLNTGELFF.

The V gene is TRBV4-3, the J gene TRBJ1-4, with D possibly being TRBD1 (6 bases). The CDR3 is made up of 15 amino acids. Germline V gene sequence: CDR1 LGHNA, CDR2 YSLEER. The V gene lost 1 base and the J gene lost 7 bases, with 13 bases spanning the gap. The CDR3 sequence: CASSQAGGAGEKLFF. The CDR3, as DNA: TGCGCCAGCAGCCAAGCGGGGGGCGCAGGTGAAAAACTGTTTTTT.

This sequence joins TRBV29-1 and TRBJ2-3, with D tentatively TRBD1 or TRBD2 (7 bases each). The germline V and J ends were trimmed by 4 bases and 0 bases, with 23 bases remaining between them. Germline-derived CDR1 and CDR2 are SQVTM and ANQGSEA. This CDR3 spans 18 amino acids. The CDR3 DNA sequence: TGCAGCGTTGCCCTGGACAGGTCTAGCGGCACTAGCACAGATACGCAGTATTTT. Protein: CSVALDRSSGTSTDTQYF.